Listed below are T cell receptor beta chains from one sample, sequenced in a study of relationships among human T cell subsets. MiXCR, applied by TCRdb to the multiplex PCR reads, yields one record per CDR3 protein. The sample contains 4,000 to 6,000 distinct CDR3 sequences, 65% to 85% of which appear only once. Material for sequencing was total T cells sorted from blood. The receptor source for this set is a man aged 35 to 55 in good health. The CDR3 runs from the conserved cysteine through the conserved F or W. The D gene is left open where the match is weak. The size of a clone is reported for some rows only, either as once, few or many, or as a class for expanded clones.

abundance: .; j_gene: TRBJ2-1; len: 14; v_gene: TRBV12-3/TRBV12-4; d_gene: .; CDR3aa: CASSTQGIYNEQFF; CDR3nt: TGTGCCAGCAGTACACAGGGCATCTACAATGAGCAGTTCTTC
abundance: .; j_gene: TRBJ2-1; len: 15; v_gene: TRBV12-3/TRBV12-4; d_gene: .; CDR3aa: CASSRQRYSYNEQFF; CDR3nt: TGTGCCAGCAGCCGACAACGCTACTCCTACAATGAGCAGTTCTTC
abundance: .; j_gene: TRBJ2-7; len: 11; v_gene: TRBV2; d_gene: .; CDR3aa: CASGPVHEQYF; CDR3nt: TGTGCCAGCGGTCCCGTCCACGAGCAGTACTTC
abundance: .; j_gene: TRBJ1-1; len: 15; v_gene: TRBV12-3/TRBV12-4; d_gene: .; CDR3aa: CASSLFLRANTEAFF; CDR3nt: TGTGCCAGCAGTTTATTCTTGAGGGCGAACACTGAAGCTTTCTTT
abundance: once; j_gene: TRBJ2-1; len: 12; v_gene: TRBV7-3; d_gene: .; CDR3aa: CASSPDWDEQFF; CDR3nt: TGTGCCAGCAGCCCCGACTGGGATGAGCAGTTCTTC
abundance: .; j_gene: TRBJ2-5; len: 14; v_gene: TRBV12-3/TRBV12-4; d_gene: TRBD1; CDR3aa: CASSQRTGQETQYF; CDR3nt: TGTGCCAGCAGTCAAAGGACAGGGCAAGAGACCCAGTACTTC
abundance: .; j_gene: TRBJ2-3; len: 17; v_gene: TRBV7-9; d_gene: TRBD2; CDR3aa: CASSLSGLAGVRDTQYF; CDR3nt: TGTGCCAGCAGCTTATCGGGACTAGCGGGAGTCAGAGATACGCAGTATTTT
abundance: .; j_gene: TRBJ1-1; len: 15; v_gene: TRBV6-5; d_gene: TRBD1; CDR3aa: CASSTGTGGETEAFF; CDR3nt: TGTGCCAGCAGTACGGGGACAGGGGGCGAGACTGAAGCTTTCTTT
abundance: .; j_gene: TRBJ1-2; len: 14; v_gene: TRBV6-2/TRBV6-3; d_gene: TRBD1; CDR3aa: CASSYRGQGYGYTF; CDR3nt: TGTGCCAGCAGTTACCGCGGACAGGGCTATGGCTACACCTTC
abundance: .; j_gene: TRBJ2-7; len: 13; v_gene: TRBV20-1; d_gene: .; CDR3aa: CSASEGKSYEQYF; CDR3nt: TGCAGTGCTAGTGAGGGAAAAAGCTACGAGCAGTACTTC
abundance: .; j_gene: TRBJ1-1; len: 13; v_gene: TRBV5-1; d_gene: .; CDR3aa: CASSLIGHTEAFF; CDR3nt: TGCGCCAGCAGCTTGATAGGGCACACTGAAGCTTTCTTT
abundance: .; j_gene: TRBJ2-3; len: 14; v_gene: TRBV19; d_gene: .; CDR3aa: CTSSTHLAPDTQYF; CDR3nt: TGTACCAGTAGTACCCACCTAGCGCCAGATACGCAGTATTTT
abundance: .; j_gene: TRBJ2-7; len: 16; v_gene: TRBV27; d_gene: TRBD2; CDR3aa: CASGLKGAGGSDEQYF; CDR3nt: TGTGCCAGCGGACTCAAAGGAGCGGGAGGTTCCGACGAGCAGTACTTC
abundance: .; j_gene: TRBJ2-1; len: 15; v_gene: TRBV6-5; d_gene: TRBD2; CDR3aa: CASSPTSGSYNEQFF; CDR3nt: TGTGCCAGCAGTCCGACTAGCGGGAGTTACAATGAGCAGTTCTTC
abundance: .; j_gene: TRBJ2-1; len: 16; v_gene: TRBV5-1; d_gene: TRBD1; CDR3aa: CASSYPDRGSYNEQFF; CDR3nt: TGCGCCAGCAGTTATCCGGACAGGGGATCCTACAATGAGCAGTTCTTC
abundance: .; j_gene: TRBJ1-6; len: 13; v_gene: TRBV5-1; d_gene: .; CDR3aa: CASSLEVGSPLHF; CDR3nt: TGCGCCAGCAGCTTGGAGGTGGGGTCACCCCTCCACTTT
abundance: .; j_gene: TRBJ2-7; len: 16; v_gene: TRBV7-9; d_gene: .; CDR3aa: CASSLALQGPDYEQYF; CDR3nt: TGTGCCAGCAGCTTAGCCCTACAGGGACCGGACTACGAGCAGTACTTC
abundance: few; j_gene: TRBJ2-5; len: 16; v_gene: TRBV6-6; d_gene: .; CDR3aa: CASSYGTRDYQETQYF; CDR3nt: TGTGCCAGCAGTTACGGAACCCGGGACTACCAAGAGACCCAGTACTTC
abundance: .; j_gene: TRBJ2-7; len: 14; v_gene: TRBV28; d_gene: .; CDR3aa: CASSFNGIYYEQYF; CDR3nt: TGTGCCAGCAGTTTCAACGGGATCTACTACGAGCAGTACTTC
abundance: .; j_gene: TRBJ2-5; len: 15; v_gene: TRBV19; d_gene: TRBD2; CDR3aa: CASRKAGGPRETQYF; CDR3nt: TGCGCCAGCAGAAAAGCGGGGGGGCCGCGAGAGACCCAGTACTTC
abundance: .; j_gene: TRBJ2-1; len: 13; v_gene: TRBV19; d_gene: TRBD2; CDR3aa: CAISSGGYNEQFF; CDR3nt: TGTGCCATATCTAGCGGGGGTTACAATGAGCAGTTCTTC
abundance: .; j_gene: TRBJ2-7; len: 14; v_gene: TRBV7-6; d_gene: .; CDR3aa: CASSLGSWQGEQYF; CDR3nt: TGTGCCAGCAGCTTAGGGTCGTGGCAGGGCGAGCAGTACTTC
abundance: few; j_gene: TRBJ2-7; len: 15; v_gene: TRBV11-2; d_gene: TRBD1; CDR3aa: CASSYGQGERGEQYF; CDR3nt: TGTGCCAGCAGCTACGGACAGGGGGAAAGGGGCGAGCAGTACTTC
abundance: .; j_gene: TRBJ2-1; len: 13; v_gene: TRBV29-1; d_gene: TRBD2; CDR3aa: CSVESGLVDEQFF; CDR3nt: TGCAGCGTTGAGTCCGGACTAGTAGATGAGCAGTTCTTC